There are a few counts of the clone carrying this TCR beta chain. This sample is drawn from a study of blood T cell repertoires in COVID-19. About the research overall: PBMCs, B-cell-depleted T cells, or T cells provided the cDNA or gDNA that made up the material.

In the original processing: Amplification with reference gene primers provided the estimates of nucleated cell counts. Sequenced by immunoSEQ multiplex PCR; TCRdb stores in-frame clones only, minus some. That table supplies the V and J calls and clone size; D and trimming were determined from the DNA. Here the sample spans roughly 150,000 clones, 60% to 80% being singletons. The material sequenced was peripheral blood. The TCR sequence derives from an older man with acute or convalescent COVID-19.

The CDR3 protein is CASSPPGTDLPYYGYTF. CDR3 DNA: TGTGCCAGCAGCCCCCCCGGGACAGACCTGCCCTACTATGGCTACACCTTC. The chain combines TRBV7-9 with TRBJ1-2; 7 bases are a match to TRBD1. The CDR3 length is 17 residues. CDR1 SEHNR and CDR2 FQNEAQ come from the germline V gene (reference sequence). Trimming removed 5 bases from V and 3 bases from J; junction bases left unmatched: 15.